Included here is one T cell receptor (beta chain) sequence, with context. Its matching antigen is unknown. Generated by immunoSEQ multiplex PCR, the TCRdb table keeps only in-frame clones and is missing some. The profile shows about 51,000 clones, about 77% of them singletons. These data are taken from a study of radiotherapy plus CTLA-4 blockade in lung cancer. Study conclusions and caveats: How blood T cell clones changed early, along with interferon-beta, reportedly forecast response best.

Enrolled patients, whose metastatic non-small-cell lung cancer was chemo-refractory, received focal radiation plus CTLA-4 blockade with ipilimumab. The V and J ends lost 0 bases and 3 bases respectively, with 9 bases between them. The CDR3 is 15 amino acids. Germline CDR1 MGHRA, CDR2 YSYEKL. The input for sequencing was peripheral blood, taken from a patient treated with radiotherapy plus ipilimumab. The J gene is TRBJ1-5, the V gene TRBV4-1; D uncertain. This TCR was sampled from a human donor with non-small cell lung cancer whose response to radiotherapy plus ipilimumab could not be evaluated. CDR3 DNA sequence: TGCGCCAGCAGCCAAGATCGCAGAATCAATCAGCCCCAGCATTTT. Its protein is CASSQDRRINQPQHF.